This TCR beta chain was observed in a study of blood T cell repertoires in COVID-19. Trimming removed 4 bases at V and 3 bases at J, with 9 bases between. Germline V gene sequence: CDR1 KGHDR, CDR2 SFDVKD. The CDR3 extends over 13 amino acids. Enrolled through a virtual design, the participants were between about 18 and 89 years of age and came from under 25 US areas. Here immunoSEQ multiplex PCR was the method, and the copy in TCRdb shows in-frame clones only, minus some. Of fewer than 350,000 clones in the sample, about 89% were seen once. This TCR was sampled from a woman between 35 and 50 years old who had recovered from COVID-19. This chain connects TRBV24-1 to TRBJ2-7; a weak D match, TRBD2 (5 bases). Specimen: PBMCs or T cells enriched from blood (not recorded which). CDR3 coding DNA: TGTGCCACCAGTGACGGAGGTTTCTACGAGCAGTACTTC. Its translation: CATSDGGFYEQYF.